The sample holds a few counts of the clone carrying this TCR beta chain. Antigen specificity is unknown. CD45RO/CCR7/CD25/CD127/CD95/CD27 staining was used to isolate CD4+ naive, central memory, regulatory and stem cell-like memory cells by sorting. Populations isolated by sorting all had purity greater than 95%. cDNA synthesis used the whole RNA isolate, giving expressed TCRB sequences. Sequenced by immunoSEQ multiplex PCR; TCRdb stores in-frame clones only, minus some. The sample yields some 190,000 clones, almost 8% seen once. This entry comes from a study of beta chain features in type 1 diabetes. Notes on the study in general: Fewer insertions but more deletions were seen at VDJ junctions in type 1 diabetes patients. Moderate but significant shortening of TCRB CDR3s was recorded in all four CD4+ subsets from Type 1 diabetes patients. Any HLA effect on TCRB rearrangement was left unresolved by small sub-analyses.

J lost 3 bases, V lost 4 bases, and 4 bases had no gene match. CDR1 and CDR2 from the germline V gene are SEHNR and FQNEAQ (reference sequence). This CDR3 is built from 16 residues. The sample consisted of central memory CD4+ T cells from blood. V gene TRBV7-9 combines with J gene TRBJ1-4, with TRBD1 matching 11 bases. The receptor was derived from a young man with type 1 diabetes. CDR3 amino acids: CASSSGQGVSNEKLFF. The CDR3 nucleotides read TGTGCCAGCAGCTCGGGACAGGGGGTGTCTAATGAAAAACTGTTTTTT.